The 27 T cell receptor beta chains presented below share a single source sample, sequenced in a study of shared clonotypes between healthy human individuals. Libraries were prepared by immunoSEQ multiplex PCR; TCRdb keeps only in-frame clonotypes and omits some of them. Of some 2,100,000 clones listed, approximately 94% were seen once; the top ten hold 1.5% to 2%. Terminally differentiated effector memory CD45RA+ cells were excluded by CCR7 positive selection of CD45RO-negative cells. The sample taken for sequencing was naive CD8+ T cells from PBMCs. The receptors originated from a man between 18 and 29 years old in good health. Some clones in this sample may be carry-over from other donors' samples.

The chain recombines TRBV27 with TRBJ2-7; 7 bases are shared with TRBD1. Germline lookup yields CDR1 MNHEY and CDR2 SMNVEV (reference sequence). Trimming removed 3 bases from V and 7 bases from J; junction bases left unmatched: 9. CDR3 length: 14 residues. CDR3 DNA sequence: TGTGCCAGCAGTTTCGAGGGGGCTCTGGGAGAGCAGTACTTC. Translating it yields CASSFEGALGEQYF.

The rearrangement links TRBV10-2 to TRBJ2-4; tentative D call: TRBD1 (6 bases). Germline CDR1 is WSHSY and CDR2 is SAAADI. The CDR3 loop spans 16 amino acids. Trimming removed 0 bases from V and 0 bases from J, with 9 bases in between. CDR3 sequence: CASSESTGLAKNIQYF. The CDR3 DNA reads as TGCGCCAGCAGTGAGTCGACAGGTCTAGCCAAAAACATTCAGTACTTC.

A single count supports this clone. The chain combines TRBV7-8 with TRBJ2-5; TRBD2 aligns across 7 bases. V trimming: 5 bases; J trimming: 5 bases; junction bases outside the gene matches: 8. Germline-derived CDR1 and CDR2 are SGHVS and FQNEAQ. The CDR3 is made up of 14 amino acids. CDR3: CASSPRTSGETQYF. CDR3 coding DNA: TGTGCCAGCAGCCCCCGGACTAGTGGGGAGACCCAGTACTTC. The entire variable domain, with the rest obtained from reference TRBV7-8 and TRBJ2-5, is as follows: GAGVSQSPRYKVAKRGQDVALRCDPISGHVSLFWYQQALGQGPEFLTYFQNEAQLDKSGLPSDRFFAERPEGSVSTLKIQRTQQEDSAVYLCASSPRTSGETQYFGPGTRLLVL.

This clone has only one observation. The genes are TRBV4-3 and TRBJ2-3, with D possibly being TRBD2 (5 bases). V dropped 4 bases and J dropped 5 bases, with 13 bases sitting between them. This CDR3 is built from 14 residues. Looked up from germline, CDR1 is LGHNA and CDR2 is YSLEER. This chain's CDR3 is CASSPQDWIDTQYF. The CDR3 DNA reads TGCGCCAGCAGCCCCCAGGACTGGATAGATACGCAGTATTTT.

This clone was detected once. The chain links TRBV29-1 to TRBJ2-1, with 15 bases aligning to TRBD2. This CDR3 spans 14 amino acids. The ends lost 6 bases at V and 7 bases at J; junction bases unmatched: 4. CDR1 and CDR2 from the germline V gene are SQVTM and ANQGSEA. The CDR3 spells CSVAGTSGRNEQFF. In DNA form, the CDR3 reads TGCAGCGTGGCGGGGACTAGCGGGAGGAATGAGCAGTTCTTC.

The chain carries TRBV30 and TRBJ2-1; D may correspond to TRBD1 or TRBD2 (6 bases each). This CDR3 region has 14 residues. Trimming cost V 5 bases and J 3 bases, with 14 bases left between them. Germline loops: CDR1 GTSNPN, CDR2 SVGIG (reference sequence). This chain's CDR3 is CAWESGAFYNEQFF. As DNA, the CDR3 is TGTGCCTGGGAGTCGGGGGCTTTCTACAATGAGCAGTTCTTC.

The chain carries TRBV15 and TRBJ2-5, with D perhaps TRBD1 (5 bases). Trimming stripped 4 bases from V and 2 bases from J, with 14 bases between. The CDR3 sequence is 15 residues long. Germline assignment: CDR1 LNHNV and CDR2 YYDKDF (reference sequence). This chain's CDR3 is CATSTATRQQETQYF. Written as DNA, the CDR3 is TGTGCCACCAGCACCGCCACCCGACAGCAAGAGACCCAGTACTTC.

The CDR3 nucleotides are TGTGCCAGCAGCGCCAGGGGCTACTATGGCTACACCTTC. This encodes CASSARGYYGYTF. The J gene is TRBJ1-2, the V gene TRBV9; D is perhaps TRBD1 (6 bases). With 3 bases removed from V and 3 bases from J, the gap between germline ends came to 9 bases. Germline assignment: CDR1 SGDLS and CDR2 YYNGEE. The CDR3 totals 13 residues.

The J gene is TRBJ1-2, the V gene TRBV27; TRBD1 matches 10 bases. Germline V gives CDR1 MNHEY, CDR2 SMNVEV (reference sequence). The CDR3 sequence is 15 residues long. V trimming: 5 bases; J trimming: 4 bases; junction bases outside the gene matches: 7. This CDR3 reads CASSDTGQGTYGYTF. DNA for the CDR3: TGTGCCAGCAGTGATACGGGACAGGGGACCTATGGCTACACCTTC.

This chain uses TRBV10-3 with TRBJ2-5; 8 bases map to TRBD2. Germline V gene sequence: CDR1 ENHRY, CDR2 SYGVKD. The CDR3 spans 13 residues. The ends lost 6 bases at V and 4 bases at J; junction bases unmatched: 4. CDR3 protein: CAISPGGGETQYF. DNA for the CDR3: TGTGCCATCAGCCCGGGAGGGGGAGAGACCCAGTACTTC.

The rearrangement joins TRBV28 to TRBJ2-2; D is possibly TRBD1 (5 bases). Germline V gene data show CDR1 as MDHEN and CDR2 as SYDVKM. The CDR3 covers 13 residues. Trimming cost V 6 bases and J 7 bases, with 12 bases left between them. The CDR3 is CASSPDISGELFF. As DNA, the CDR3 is TGTGCCAGCAGCCCGGACATTAGCGGGGAGCTGTTTTTT.

The CDR3, as DNA: TGTGCCAGCAGCTTAGTCGGGGGTTACAATGAGCAGTTCTTC. Translating it yields CASSLVGGYNEQFF. The chain carries TRBV7-2 and TRBJ2-1; TRBD2 is a possible D gene (6 bases). Germline CDR1 reads SGHTA; CDR2 reads FQGNSA. V was cut by 1 base and J by 4 bases, with 8 bases left in between. There are 14 residues in the CDR3.

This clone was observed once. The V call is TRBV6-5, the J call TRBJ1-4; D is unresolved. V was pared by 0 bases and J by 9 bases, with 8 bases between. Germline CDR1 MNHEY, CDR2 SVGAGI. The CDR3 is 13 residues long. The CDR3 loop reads CASSYSKGKKLFF. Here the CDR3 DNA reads TGTGCCAGCAGTTACTCGAAGGGTAAAAAACTGTTTTTT.

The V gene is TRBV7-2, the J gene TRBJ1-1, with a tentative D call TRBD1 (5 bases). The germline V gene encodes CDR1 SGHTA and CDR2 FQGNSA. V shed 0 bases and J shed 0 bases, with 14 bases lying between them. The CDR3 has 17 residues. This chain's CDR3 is CASSLATKGRLNTEAFF. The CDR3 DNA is TGTGCCAGCAGCTTAGCTACCAAGGGACGGTTGAACACTGAAGCTTTCTTT.

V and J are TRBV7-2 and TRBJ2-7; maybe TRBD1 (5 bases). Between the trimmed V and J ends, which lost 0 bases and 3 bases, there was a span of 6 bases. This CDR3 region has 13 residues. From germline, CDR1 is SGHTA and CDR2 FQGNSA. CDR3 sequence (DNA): TGTGCCAGCAGCTTAGCAGACAGCTACGAGCAGTACTTC. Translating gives CASSLADSYEQYF.

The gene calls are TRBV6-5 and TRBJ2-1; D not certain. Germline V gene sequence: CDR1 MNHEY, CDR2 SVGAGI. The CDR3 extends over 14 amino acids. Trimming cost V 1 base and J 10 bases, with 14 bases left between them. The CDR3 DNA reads TGTGCCAGCAGTTACTTTGTGGGTGAGTTAGAGCAGTTCTTC. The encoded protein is CASSYFVGELEQFF.

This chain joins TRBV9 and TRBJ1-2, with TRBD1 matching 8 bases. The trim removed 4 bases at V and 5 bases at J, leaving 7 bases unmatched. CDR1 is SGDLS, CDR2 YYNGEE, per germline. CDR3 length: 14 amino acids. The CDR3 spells CASSPPGGAYGYTF. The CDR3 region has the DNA TGTGCCAGCAGCCCCCCAGGGGGCGCGTATGGCTACACCTTC. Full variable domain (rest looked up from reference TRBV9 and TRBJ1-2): DSGVTQTPKHLITATGQRVTLRCSPRSGDLSVYWYQQSLDQGLQFLIQYYNGEERAKGNILERFSAQQFPDLHSELNLSSLELGDSALYFCASSPPGGAYGYTFGSGTRLTVV.

CDR3 sequence: CASSLGGTSAYEQYF. The CDR3 coding sequence is TGTGCCAGCAGCCTGGGGGGGACTAGCGCATACGAGCAGTACTTC. The rearrangement joins TRBV9 to TRBJ2-7, with TRBD2 identical over 10 bases. V lost 4 bases to trimming and J lost 4 bases; unmatched junction nucleotides: 8. Per germline, CDR1 SGDLS and CDR2 YYNGEE. CDR3 size: 15 residues.

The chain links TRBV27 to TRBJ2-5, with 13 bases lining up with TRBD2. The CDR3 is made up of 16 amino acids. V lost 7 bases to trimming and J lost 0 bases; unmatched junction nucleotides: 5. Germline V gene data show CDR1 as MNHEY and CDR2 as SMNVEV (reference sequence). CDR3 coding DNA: TGTGCCAGCAAACTAGCGGGAGGGGAATACCAAGAGACCCAGTACTTC. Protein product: CASKLAGGEYQETQYF.

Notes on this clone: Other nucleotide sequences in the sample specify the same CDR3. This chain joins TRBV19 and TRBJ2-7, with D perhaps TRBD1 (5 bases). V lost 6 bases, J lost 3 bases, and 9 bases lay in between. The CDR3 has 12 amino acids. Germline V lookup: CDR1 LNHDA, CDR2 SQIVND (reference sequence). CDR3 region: CASSPQGYEQYF. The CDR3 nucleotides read TGTGCCAGTAGCCCTCAGGGCTACGAGCAGTACTTC.

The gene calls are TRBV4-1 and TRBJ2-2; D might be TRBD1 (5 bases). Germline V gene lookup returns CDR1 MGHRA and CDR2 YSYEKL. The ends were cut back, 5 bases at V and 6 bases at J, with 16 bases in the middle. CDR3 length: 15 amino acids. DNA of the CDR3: TGCGCCAGCAGCGAAATCCGGACATTTCCCGGGGAGCTGTTTTTT. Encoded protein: CASSEIRTFPGELFF.

The CDR3 nucleotides are TGTGCCACCGGACTAGCGAGCACAGATACGCAGTATTTT. Translated: CATGLASTDTQYF. The genes are TRBV19 and TRBJ2-3, with 9 positions matching TRBD2. The germline CDR1 and CDR2 sequences are LNHDA and SQIVND (reference sequence). V lost 10 bases to trimming and J lost 0 bases; unmatched junction nucleotides: 2. The CDR3 totals 13 residues.

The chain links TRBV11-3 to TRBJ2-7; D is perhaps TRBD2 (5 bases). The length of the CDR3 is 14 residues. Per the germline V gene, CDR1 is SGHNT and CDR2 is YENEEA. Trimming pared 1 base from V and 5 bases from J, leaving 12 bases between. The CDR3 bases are TGTGCCAGCAGCTTAGGGCGGGCCCCCCACGAGCAGTACTTC. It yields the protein CASSLGRAPHEQYF.

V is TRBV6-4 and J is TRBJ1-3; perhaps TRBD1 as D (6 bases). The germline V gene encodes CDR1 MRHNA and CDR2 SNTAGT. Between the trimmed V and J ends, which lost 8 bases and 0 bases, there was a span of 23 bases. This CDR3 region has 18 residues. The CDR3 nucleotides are TGTGCCAGCGCAGGGGAGAAGTGCGGCCAGACCTCTGGAAACACCATATATTTT. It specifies CASAGEKCGQTSGNTIYF.

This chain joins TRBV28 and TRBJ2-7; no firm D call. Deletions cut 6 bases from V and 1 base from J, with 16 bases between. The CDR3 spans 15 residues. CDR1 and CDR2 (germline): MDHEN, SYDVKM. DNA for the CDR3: TGTGCCAGCAGGGCCGAGGTGGGCCTATCCTACGAGCAGTACTTC. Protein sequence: CASRAEVGLSYEQYF.

The CDR3 coding sequence is TGTGCCAGCAGCACCCGGACGGTTTATAATGAAAAACTGTTTTTT. This translates into CASSTRTVYNEKLFF. The V and J genes are TRBV21-1 and TRBJ1-4. TRBV21-1 is an annotated pseudogene. The CDR3 runs to 15 residues.

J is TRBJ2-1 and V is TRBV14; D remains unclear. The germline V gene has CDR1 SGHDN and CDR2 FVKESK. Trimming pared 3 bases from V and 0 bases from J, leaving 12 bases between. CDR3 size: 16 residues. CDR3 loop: CASSHGRIHSYNEQFF. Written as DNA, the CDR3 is TGTGCCAGCAGCCATGGACGGATCCACTCCTACAATGAGCAGTTCTTC.